This entry is about one TCR beta chain. As handled by the study authors: From reference gene primer amplification, estimates of nucleated cell counts were derived. Sequencing used immunoSEQ multiplex PCR; TCRdb keeps in-frame clones, though not all of them. V and J calls and clone size come straight from that table; D and trimming were deduced from the DNA. The sample carries around 60,000 clones, roughly 80% recorded once. The data originate from a study of blood T cell repertoires in COVID-19. For the study at large: Acute and convalescent COVID-19 samples came from the United States, Italy and Spain. Sources were T cells, B-cell-depleted T cells, or PBMCs; the material itself was cDNA or gDNA.

This CDR3 has 14 residues. CDR1 MDHEN and CDR2 SYDVKM come from the germline V gene. The ends lost 6 bases at V and 5 bases at J; junction bases unmatched: 8. The clonotype originates from a man between 65 and 80 years old with acute or convalescent COVID-19. The sequencing sample was made of peripheral blood. This rearrangement joins TRBV28 to TRBJ2-5; TRBD1 agrees at 8 bases. CDR3 nucleotide sequence: TGTGCCAGCAGATCCACAGGGGGTGTGGAGACCCAGTACTTC. Protein: CASRSTGGVETQYF. Full variable domain (outside the CDR3, taken from reference TRBV28 and TRBJ2-5): DVKVTQSSRYLVKRTGEKVFLECVQDMDHENMFWYRQDPGLGLRLIYFSYDVKMKEKGDIPEGYSVSREKKERFSLILESASTNQTSMYLCASRSTGGVETQYFGPGTRLLVL.